Listed below are T cell receptor beta chains from one sample, sequenced in a study of OX40 agonist ivuxolimab in advanced cancers. Sequencing used immunoSEQ multiplex PCR; TCRdb keeps in-frame clones, though not all of them. Among 48,000 or so clones, around 83% were seen once, and the ten largest hold roughly a tenth. The specimen was CD4+ or CD8+ T cells sorted from blood, collected in a trial of the OX40 agonist ivuxolimab. These receptors all come from an adult with an advanced solid tumor such as melanoma, head and neck, liver or kidney cancer. The CDR3 runs from the conserved cysteine through the conserved F or W. Each record gives: V gene, J gene, D gene, clone size, CDR3 protein, CDR3 DNA. D genes are given only for firm matches. Where a row states a size, it is once, few, many or the class of an expanded clone; other rows omit it.

TRBV18,TRBJ2-7,.,.,CASSPLDPYEQYF,TGTGCCAGCTCACCACTTGATCCCTACGAGCAGTACTTC
TRBV23-1,TRBJ1-4,.,.,CASREAISNEKLFF,TGCGCCAGCAGAGAGGCCATAAGTAATGAAAAACTGTTTTTT
TRBV6-1,TRBJ2-3,.,.,CASSTWGYTDTQYF,TGTGCCAGCAGTACATGGGGATACACAGATACGCAGTATTTT
TRBV28,TRBJ1-3,.,.,CASSSPAPHSGNTIYF,TGTGCCAGCAGTTCACCCGCCCCGCACTCTGGAAACACCATATATTTT
TRBV28,TRBJ1-3,.,.,CASSLEASGNTIYF,TGTGCCAGCAGTTTAGAGGCCTCTGGAAACACCATATATTTT
TRBV7-8,TRBJ1-1,.,.,CASSLGPFIGENTEAFF,TGTGCCAGCAGCTTAGGGCCGTTTATTGGGGAGAACACTGAAGCTTTCTTT
TRBV10-3,TRBJ2-7,TRBD1,.,CAISVGTGVYEQYF,TGTGCCATCAGTGTAGGGACAGGGGTCTACGAGCAGTACTTC
TRBV11-2,TRBJ1-6,TRBD1,.,CASSVRQGNNSPLHF,TGTGCCAGCAGCGTAAGACAGGGGAATAATTCACCCCTCCACTTT
TRBV6-1,TRBJ2-2,.,once,CASSERVRGSGELFF,TGTGCCAGCAGCGAGAGAGTTAGGGGGTCCGGGGAGCTGTTTTTT
TRBV4-1,TRBJ2-7,.,once,CASSPDLGGAKTYEQYF,TGCGCCAGCAGCCCAGACCTGGGGGGGGCTAAGACCTACGAGCAGTACTTC
TRBV18,TRBJ1-1,.,.,CASSPQGGANTEAFF,TGTGCCAGCTCACCACAGGGGGGGGCGAACACTGAAGCTTTCTTT
TRBV30,TRBJ2-3,.,.,CAWSAPSTDTQYF,TGTGCCTGGAGTGCCCCTAGCACAGATACGCAGTATTTT
TRBV21-1,TRBJ2-3,.,.,CASSKPVTGDTQYF,TGTGCCAGCAGCAAGCCGGTCACCGGAGATACGCAGTATTTT
TRBV5-6,TRBJ1-1,.,.,CASSLQGRDTEAFF,TGTGCCAGCAGCCTACAGGGTCGGGACACTGAAGCTTTCTTT
TRBV5-5,TRBJ2-2,.,.,CASTPSGELFF,TGTGCCAGCACCCCTTCCGGGGAGCTGTTTTTT
TRBV7-7,TRBJ2-5,TRBD1,.,CASSFYGTGGLNRPETQYF,TGTGCTAGCAGCTTTTACGGGACAGGGGGCCTTAACCGCCCGGAGACCCAGTACTTC
TRBV6-5,TRBJ2-7,.,.,CASSPRGSRVYEQYF,TGTGCCAGCAGCCCCCGGGGAAGCAGGGTGTACGAGCAGTACTTC
TRBV5-4,TRBJ2-3,.,.,CASSFRLARVTDTQYF,TGTGCCAGCAGCTTCAGGCTAGCGCGCGTCACAGATACGCAGTATTTT
TRBV10-3,TRBJ1-5,.,.,CATWSGGNQPQHF,TGTGCCACCTGGAGTGGGGGCAATCAGCCCCAGCATTTT
TRBV5-1,TRBJ2-7,TRBD1,few,CASSLGDRGYEQYF,TGCGCCAGCAGCTTGGGGGACAGGGGGTACGAGCAGTACTTC
TRBV19,TRBJ2-1,.,.,CASSTKTGFYNEQFF,TGTGCCAGTAGTACAAAGACAGGATTCTACAATGAGCAGTTCTTC
TRBV4-1,TRBJ2-4,.,.,CASSQDPGVKNIQYF,TGCGCCAGCAGCCAAGATCCGGGAGTCAAAAACATTCAGTACTTC
TRBV9,TRBJ2-7,.,.,CASSVGAGSSYEQYF,TGTGCCAGCAGCGTAGGGGCAGGAAGCTCCTACGAGCAGTACTTC
TRBV5-6,TRBJ2-7,.,.,CASSLQDPYEQYF,TGTGCCAGCAGCCTTCAGGACCCCTACGAGCAGTACTTC
TRBV19,TRBJ2-7,.,.,CASSTSRVISSYEQYF,TGTGCCAGTAGTACGTCTCGGGTAATTAGTTCCTACGAGCAGTACTTC
TRBV9,TRBJ2-7,.,.,CASSVGRGGIGYEQYF,TGTGCCAGCAGCGTAGGCCGGGGTGGGATTGGATACGAGCAGTACTTC
TRBV6-6,TRBJ2-1,.,.,CASAAANEQFF,TGTGCCAGCGCGGCGGCCAATGAGCAGTTCTTC
TRBV5-1,TRBJ2-3,TRBD2,.,CASRGLADFQDTQYF,TGCGCCAGTCGCGGACTAGCGGACTTTCAAGATACGCAGTATTTT
TRBV10-2,TRBJ1-3,TRBD1,.,CASSPTGASGNTIYF,TGCGCCAGCAGTCCAACAGGGGCCTCTGGAAACACCATATATTTT
TRBV28,TRBJ2-5,TRBD2,few,CASSKPGGPEETQYF,TGTGCCAGCTCCAAACCGGGGGGGCCAGAAGAGACCCAGTACTTC
TRBV11-2,TRBJ2-7,TRBD2,.,CASNHYAGGSYEQYF,TGTGCCAGCAACCACTACGCGGGAGGGAGCTACGAGCAGTACTTC
TRBV27,TRBJ1-2,.,.,CASTAGGRNGYTF,TGTGCCAGCACCGCTGGGGGGAGAAATGGCTACACCTTC
TRBV28,TRBJ2-7,.,.,CASSLRPRAYEQYF,TGTGCCAGCAGTTTAAGACCTAGGGCCTACGAGCAGTACTTC
TRBV28,TRBJ2-1,TRBD2,.,CASSPTSGRGSYNEQFF,TGTGCCAGCAGTCCGACTAGCGGGAGGGGTTCCTACAATGAGCAGTTCTTC
TRBV15,TRBJ2-5,TRBD1,once,CATSGTDRPGETQYF,TGTGCCACCAGCGGGACGGACAGGCCAGGAGAGACCCAGTACTTC
TRBV28,TRBJ2-7,.,.,CASTSKTYEQYF,TGTGCCAGCACCTCTAAAACCTACGAGCAGTACTTC